This T cell receptor beta chain was recorded in a study of blood T cell repertoires in COVID-19. Study overall: Acute-phase and convalescent COVID-19 samples originated in the United States, Italy and Spain. T cells, B-cell-depleted T cells, or PBMCs supplied cDNA or gDNA.

CDR1 and CDR2 from the germline V gene are KGHDR and SFDVKD. Trimming took 9 bases from V and 7 from J, leaving 15 bases between them. CDR3 size: 13 residues. Sequencing was performed with immunoSEQ multiplex PCR; in TCRdb, only in-frame clones are kept and a portion is missing. This sample has 650,000 to 800,000 clones, with just under 90% found just once. V gene TRBV24-1 combines with J gene TRBJ2-1, with D perhaps matching TRBD2 (7 bases). The material sequenced was peripheral blood. The clonotype was recovered from a young woman with acute or convalescent COVID-19. Here the CDR3 DNA reads TGTGCCACCGTAGGGGGGGGCCCTAATGAGCAGTTCTTC. Residues: CATVGGGPNEQFF.